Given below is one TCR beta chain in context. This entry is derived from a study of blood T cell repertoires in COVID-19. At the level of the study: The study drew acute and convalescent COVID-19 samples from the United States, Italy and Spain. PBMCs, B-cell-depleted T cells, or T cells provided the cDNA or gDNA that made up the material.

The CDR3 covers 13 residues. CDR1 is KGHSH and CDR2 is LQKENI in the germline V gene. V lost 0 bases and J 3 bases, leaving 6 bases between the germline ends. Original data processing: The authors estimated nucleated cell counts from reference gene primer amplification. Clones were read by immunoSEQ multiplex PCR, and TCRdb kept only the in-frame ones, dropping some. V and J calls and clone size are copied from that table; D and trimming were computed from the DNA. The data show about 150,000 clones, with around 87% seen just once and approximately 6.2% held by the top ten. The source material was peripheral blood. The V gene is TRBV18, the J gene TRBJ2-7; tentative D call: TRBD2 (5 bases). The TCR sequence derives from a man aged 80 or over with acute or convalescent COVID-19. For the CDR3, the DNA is TGTGCCAGCTCACCACCAGGACTCTACGAGCAGTACTTC. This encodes CASSPPGLYEQYF.